This T cell receptor (beta chain) was sequenced during a study of blood T cell repertoires in COVID-19. Study summary: There were acute and convalescent COVID-19 samples, and they came from the United States, Italy and Spain.

The germline gives CDR1 DFQATT, CDR2 SNEGSKA (reference sequence). The CDR3 runs to 15 residues. V shed 3 bases, J shed 4 bases, and the junction held 10 bases outside the gene matches. Sequencing used immunoSEQ multiplex PCR; TCRdb keeps in-frame clones, though not all of them. The repertoire includes about 48,000 clones, 77% of them detected once, and roughly a fifth sits in the top ten. The origin of this receptor is a human donor with active or convalescent COVID-19. The donor label of this sample is uncertain. The V and J genes are TRBV20-1 and TRBJ2-5, with 8 bases fitting TRBD2. The sample was peripheral blood. CDR3 in DNA: TGCAGTGCTAGTAGGGCGGGAGGAAGGGGAGAGACCCAGTACTTC. Translation gives CSASRAGGRGETQYF.